The T cell receptor (beta chain) under discussion was sequenced for a study of cytomegalovirus exposure and HLA in healthy donors. Study-level points and caveats: Follow-up analysis later connected one missense variant in DCLRE1C with trimming of TCR beta V- and J-genes. Upon later analysis, HLA-associated TCR beta chains proved more clonally expanded than other, equally common chains.

Details on this clone: The antigen is not known.

The primer mix had 60 Vbeta and 13 Jbeta primers. Sequencing was performed with immunoSEQ multiplex PCR; in TCRdb, only in-frame clones are kept and a portion is missing. The sample carries 150,000 to 200,000 clones, around 83% recorded once. The V gene's germline CDR1 is SEHNR and CDR2 FQNEAQ (reference sequence). Between the trimmed V and J ends, which lost 7 bases and 4 bases, there was a span of 19 bases. The length of the CDR3 is 15 residues. This chain joins TRBV7-9 and TRBJ1-1; D is perhaps TRBD1 (5 bases). The sequence derives from a woman in her thirties or forties in good health and CMV-seronegative. The sequenced material came from PBMCs. The CDR3 nucleotides read TGTGCCAGCACCTCCACTGTTGGGGGGATCACTGAAGCTTTCTTT. This sequence encodes CASTSTVGGITEAFF. Variable domain in full (rest from reference TRBV7-9 and TRBJ1-1): DTGVSQNPRHKITKRGQNVTFRCDPISEHNRLYWYRQTLGQGPEFLTYFQNEAQLEKSRLLSDRFSAERPKGSFSTLEIQRTEQGDSAMYLCASTSTVGGITEAFFGQGTRLTVV.